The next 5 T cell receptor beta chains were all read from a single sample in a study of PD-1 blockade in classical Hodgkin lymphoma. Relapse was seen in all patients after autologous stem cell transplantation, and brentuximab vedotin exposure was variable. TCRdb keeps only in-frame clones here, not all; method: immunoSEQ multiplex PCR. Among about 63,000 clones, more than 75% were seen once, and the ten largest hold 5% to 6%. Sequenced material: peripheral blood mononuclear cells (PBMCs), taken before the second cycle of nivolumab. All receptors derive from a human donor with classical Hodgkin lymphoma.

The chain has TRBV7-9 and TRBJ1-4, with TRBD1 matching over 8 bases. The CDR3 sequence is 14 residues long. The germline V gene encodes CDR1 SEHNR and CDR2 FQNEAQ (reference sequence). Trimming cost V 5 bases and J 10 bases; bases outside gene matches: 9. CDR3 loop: CASSPGGDRGKLFF. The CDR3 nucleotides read TGTGCCAGCAGCCCGGGGGGTGACAGGGGAAAACTGTTTTTT.

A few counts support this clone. This CDR3 is CASSIRPYEQYF. The CDR3 nucleotides read TGTGCCAGCAGTATTCGCCCCTACGAGCAGTACTTC. The rearrangement joins TRBV6-1 to TRBJ2-7; D is ambiguous. This CDR3 region has 12 residues. Germline CDR1 is MNHNS and CDR2 is SASEGT. Trimming took 5 bases from V and 2 from J, leaving 7 bases between them.

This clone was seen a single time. The CDR3 is CASCEGQGASRYGYTF. Written as DNA, the CDR3 is TGTGCCAGCTGCGAGGGACAGGGGGCCTCCCGCTATGGCTACACCTTC. The J gene is TRBJ1-2, the V gene TRBV28; 12 nucleotides match TRBD1. The junction had 11 bases not matched to a gene; V was cut back by 8 bases and J by 4 bases. The CDR3 length is 16 residues. Germline-derived CDR1 and CDR2 are MDHEN and SYDVKM.

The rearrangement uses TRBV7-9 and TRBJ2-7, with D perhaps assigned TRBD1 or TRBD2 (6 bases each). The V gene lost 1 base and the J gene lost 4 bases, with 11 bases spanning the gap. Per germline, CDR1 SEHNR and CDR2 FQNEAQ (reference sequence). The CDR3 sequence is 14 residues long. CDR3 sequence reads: CASSLDGGGYEQYF. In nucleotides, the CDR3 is TGTGCCAGCAGCTTAGATGGAGGGGGATACGAGCAGTACTTC.

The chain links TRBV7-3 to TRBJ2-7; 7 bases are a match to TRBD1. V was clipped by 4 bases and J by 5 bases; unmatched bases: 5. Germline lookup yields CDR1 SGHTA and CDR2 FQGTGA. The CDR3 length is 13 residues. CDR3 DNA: TGTGCCAGCAGCTCCCGACAGGGCGACGAGCAGTACTTC. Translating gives CASSSRQGDEQYF.